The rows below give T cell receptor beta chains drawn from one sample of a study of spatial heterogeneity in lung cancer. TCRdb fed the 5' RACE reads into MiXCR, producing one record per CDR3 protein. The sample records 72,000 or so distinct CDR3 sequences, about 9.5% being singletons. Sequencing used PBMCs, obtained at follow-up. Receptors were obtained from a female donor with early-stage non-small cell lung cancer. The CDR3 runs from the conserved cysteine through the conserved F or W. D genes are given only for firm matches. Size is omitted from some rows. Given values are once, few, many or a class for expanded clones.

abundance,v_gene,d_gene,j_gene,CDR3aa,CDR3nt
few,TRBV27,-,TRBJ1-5,CASSPFLSSGNQPQHF,TGTGCCAGCAGTCCCTTTTTATCCTCGGGAAATCAGCCCCAGCATTTT
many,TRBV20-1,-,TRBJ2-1,CSARDVSSYNEQFF,TGCAGTGCTAGGGACGTAAGCTCCTACAATGAGCAGTTCTTC
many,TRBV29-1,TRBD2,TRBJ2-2,CSVGEGPGELFF,TGCAGCGTTGGGGAGGGCCCAGGGGAGCTGTTTTTT
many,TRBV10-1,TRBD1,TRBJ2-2,CASSEHGQGFTGELFF,TGCGCCAGCAGTGAGCATGGACAGGGCTTCACCGGGGAGCTGTTTTTT
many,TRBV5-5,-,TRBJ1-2,CASSRITGAYGYTF,TGTGCCAGCAGCAGAATAACAGGCGCCTATGGCTACACCTTC
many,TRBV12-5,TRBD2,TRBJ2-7,CASGSEAGAVKYF,TGTGCTAGTGGTTCCGAAGCGGGAGCGGTTAAGTACTTC
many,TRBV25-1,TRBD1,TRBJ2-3,CASSESGTGVGDTQYF,TGTGCCAGCAGTGAATCCGGGACAGGGGTAGGAGATACGCAGTATTTT
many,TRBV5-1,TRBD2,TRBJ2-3,CASSLEVGGEGSDTQYF,TGCGCCAGCAGCTTGGAGGTCGGCGGGGAGGGGTCAGATACGCAGTATTTT
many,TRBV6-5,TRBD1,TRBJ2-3,CASSYSTGALPDTQYF,TGTGCCAGCAGTTACTCGACAGGGGCTCTTCCAGATACGCAGTATTTT
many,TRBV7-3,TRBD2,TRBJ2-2,CASSVSGTTNTGELFF,TGTGCCAGCAGCGTATCCGGGACTACGAACACCGGGGAGCTGTTTTTT
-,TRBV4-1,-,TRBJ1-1,CASSHGNLPNRDSVRTEAFF,TGCGCCAGCAGCCATGGCAACCTCCCCAACAGGGATTCGGTGCGCACTGAAGCTTTCTTT
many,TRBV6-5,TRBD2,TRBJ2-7,CASKNGPSGSYEQYF,TGTGCCAGCAAGAACGGGCCTAGCGGGTCCTACGAGCAGTACTTC
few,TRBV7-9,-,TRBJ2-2,CASSLRVYASTGELFF,TGTGCCAGCAGCTTAAGGGTCTATGCCTCTACCGGGGAGCTGTTTTTT
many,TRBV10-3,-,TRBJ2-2,CAIQQGNTGELFF,TGTGCCATCCAACAGGGGAACACCGGGGAGCTGTTTTTT
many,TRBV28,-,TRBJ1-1,CASSTEYTEAFF,TGTGCCAGCAGTACGGAGTACACTGAAGCTTTCTTT
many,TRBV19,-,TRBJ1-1,CASSIVAGDAFF,TGTGCCAGTAGTATCGTAGCAGGGGACGCTTTCTTT
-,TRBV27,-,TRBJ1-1,CASYGGGRTNTEAFF,TGTGCCAGCTACGGGGGGGGCAGGACGAACACTGAAGCTTTCTTT
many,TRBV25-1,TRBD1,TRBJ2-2,CASSRNHVGTVNTGELFF,TGTGCCAGCAGTCGAAATCATGTAGGGACAGTGAACACCGGGGAGCTGTTTTTT
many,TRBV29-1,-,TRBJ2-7,CSVARVDEQYF,TGCAGCGTTGCCAGGGTTGACGAGCAGTACTTC
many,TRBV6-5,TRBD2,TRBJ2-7,CASSRTSASYEQYF,TGTGCCAGCAGCAGGACTAGCGCTTCCTACGAGCAGTACTTC
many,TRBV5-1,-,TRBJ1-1,CASSLAWRGSEAFF,TGCGCCAGCAGCTTGGCCTGGAGAGGGTCTGAAGCTTTCTTT
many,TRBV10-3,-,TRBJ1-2,CATIPGPSNYGYTF,TGTGCCACAATCCCGGGACCCTCTAACTATGGCTACACCTTC
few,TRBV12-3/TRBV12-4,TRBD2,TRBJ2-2,CASTRTGTRVSGELFF,TGTGCCAGCACCCGGACCGGGACTAGGGTTTCCGGGGAGCTGTTTTTT
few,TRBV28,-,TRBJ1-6,CASRPGGFYNSPLHF,TGTGCCAGCCGACCAGGAGGATTTTATAATTCACCCCTCCACTTT
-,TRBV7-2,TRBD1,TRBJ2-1,CASSLDRWRFF,TGTGCCAGCAGCTTGGACAGGTGGAGATTCTTC
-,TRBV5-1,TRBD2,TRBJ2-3,CASFGGPGTSGSTDTQYF,TGCGCCAGCTTCGGCGGACCCGGGACTAGCGGGAGCACAGATACGCAGTATTTT
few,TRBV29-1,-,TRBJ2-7,CSVGRDVGQYF,TGCAGCGTGGGACGGGACGTCGGGCAGTACTTC
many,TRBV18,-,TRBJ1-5,CASSPTDSNQPQHF,TGTGCCAGCTCACCTACGGATAGCAATCAGCCCCAGCATTTT